The rows below give T cell receptor beta chains drawn from one sample of a study of OX40 agonist ivuxolimab in advanced cancers. Libraries were prepared by immunoSEQ multiplex PCR; TCRdb keeps only in-frame clonotypes and omits some of them. This table has under 85,000 clones, nearly 95% appearing once. The sequences come from CD4+ or CD8+ T cells sorted from blood, collected in a trial of the OX40 agonist ivuxolimab. Receptor source: an adult with an advanced solid tumor such as melanoma, head and neck, liver or kidney cancer. The conserved cysteine and the conserved F or W are not part of the CDR3 here. Expanded clones get a size class; other rows say once, few or many, or leave the size out.

CDR3 | J | size | V
ASSQDSGVGTEAF | TRBJ1-1 | - | TRBV4-1
ASTGTNHEQY | TRBJ2-7 | - | TRBV19
ASGPRDRYSYEQY | TRBJ2-7 | once | TRBV27
ASSQAIPTGELF | TRBJ2-2 | - | TRBV4-1
ASSPRGRNEQF | TRBJ2-1 | - | TRBV27
ASRPTGANVLT | TRBJ2-6 | - | TRBV6-5
ASSISFVTDTQY | TRBJ2-3 | - | TRBV11-2
ASSAGSYEQY | TRBJ2-7 | - | TRBV2
ASRTDPKTEVGYT | TRBJ1-2 | - | TRBV10-2
ASSQGVTNEKLF | TRBJ1-4 | - | TRBV7-9
ASSPHAGNLEQY | TRBJ2-7 | - | TRBV7-9
ASSLFEAQSTEAF | TRBJ1-1 | once | TRBV7-6
ASVQNTEAF | TRBJ1-1 | few | TRBV6-1
ASSLEAGSSYNEQF | TRBJ2-1 | - | TRBV5-1
ASIGQGTYNEQF | TRBJ2-1 | - | TRBV5-1
ASSLWAGADTQY | TRBJ2-3 | - | TRBV11-3
ASSSRTGGSETQY | TRBJ2-5 | - | TRBV11-3
ASSQAWETGALYNEQY | TRBJ2-7 | - | TRBV4-3
ASSAGTGRIPYEQY | TRBJ2-7 | - | TRBV9
ASSAGQTNTGELF | TRBJ2-2 | - | TRBV9
SVDEGATAGENYEQY | TRBJ2-7 | once | TRBV29-1
ASSEWGQEFPEAF | TRBJ1-1 | - | TRBV25-1
ASTRDRGVSLYGYT | TRBJ1-2 | - | TRBV19
ASSLGTGSGNEQF | TRBJ2-1 | once | TRBV7-8
ATLLVDTPSEAF | TRBJ1-1 | - | TRBV5-5
ASSARQGDYEQY | TRBJ2-7 | - | TRBV4-1
ASTRGGGELF | TRBJ2-2 | - | TRBV27
ASSLYQNEKLF | TRBJ1-4 | - | TRBV27
ASSLGRDDLQY | TRBJ2-3 | - | TRBV7-9